This T cell receptor (beta chain) was recovered during a study of cytomegalovirus exposure and HLA in healthy donors. Across the study: A subsequent analysis reported that the roughly 120 validation repertoires were produced on the same platform that had also been used for the roughly 700 first-cohort repertoires. General study results and limits: Altogether, 160 or so TCR beta chains were recorded as cytomegalovirus-associated. Confirmation in vitro established that a few CMV-associated chains were specific for CMV antigens.

The method was immunoSEQ multiplex PCR; TCRdb's version includes in-frame clones alone and lacks a portion of them. The data show roughly 130,000 clones, approximately 89% seen once. CDR1 is LNHDA and CDR2 is SQIVND in the germline V gene (reference sequence). The V and J ends lost 6 bases and 1 base respectively, with 16 bases between them. This CDR3 is 16 amino acids long. With regard to this clone: Its antigen is currently unknown.

This TCR came from a man aged 25 to 40 in good health and CMV-seronegative. Sequencing was done on a sample of PBMCs. This chain uses TRBV19 with TRBJ1-5; D might be TRBD1 (5 bases). In DNA form, the CDR3 reads TGTGCCAGTAGAGTAGCCTCAGGGATGAGCAATCAGCCCCAGCATTTT. Amino acids: CASRVASGMSNQPQHF.